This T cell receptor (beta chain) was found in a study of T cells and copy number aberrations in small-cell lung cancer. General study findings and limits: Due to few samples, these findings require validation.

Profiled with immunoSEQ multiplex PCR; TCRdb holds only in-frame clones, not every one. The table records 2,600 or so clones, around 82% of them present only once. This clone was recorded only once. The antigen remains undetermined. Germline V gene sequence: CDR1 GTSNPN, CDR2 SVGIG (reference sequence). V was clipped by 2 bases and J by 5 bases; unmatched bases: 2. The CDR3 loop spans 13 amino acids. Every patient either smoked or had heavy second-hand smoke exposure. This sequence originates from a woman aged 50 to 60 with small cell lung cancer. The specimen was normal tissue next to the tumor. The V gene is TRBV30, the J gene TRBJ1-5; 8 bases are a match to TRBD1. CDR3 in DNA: TGTGCCTGGAGTCTACAGGGGGATCAGCCCCAGCATTTT. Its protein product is CAWSLQGDQPQHF.